The rows below give T cell receptor beta chains drawn from one sample of a study of blood T cell repertoires in COVID-19. TCRdb keeps only in-frame clones here, not all; method: immunoSEQ multiplex PCR. The sample carries 95,000 to 110,000 clones, about 91% recorded once. The sample taken for sequencing was peripheral blood. The receptors stem from a human donor in a cohort sampled during active COVID-19. The CDR3 runs from the conserved cysteine through the conserved F or W. A D gene is named only where the DNA matches it firmly. Size tells how often a clone was seen (once, few, many) or the class of an expanded clone, and some rows leave it out.

V,D,size,J,DNA,CDR3
TRBV4-3,NA,NA,TRBJ2-1,TGCGCCAGCAGCCTGGACTACGGGATTTACAATGAGCAGTTCTTC,CASSLDYGIYNEQFF
TRBV9,NA,NA,TRBJ2-1,TGTGCCAGCAGCAGGCCAGGAGGCGATGAGCAGTTCTTC,CASSRPGGDEQFF
TRBV7-8,TRBD1,NA,TRBJ2-7,TGTGCCAGCAGCTTAGGGACAGGGCAGGAGTACTTC,CASSLGTGQEYF
TRBV15,NA,NA,TRBJ2-1,TGTGCCACCAGCAGAGATATCCTCAGGGGCAATGAGCAGTTCTTC,CATSRDILRGNEQFF
TRBV24-1,TRBD2,NA,TRBJ2-3,TGTGCCACCAGAGCGGGAGGGCGGGATACGCAGTATTTT,CATRAGGRDTQYF
TRBV30,TRBD1,NA,TRBJ2-7,TGTGCCTGGAGTGTACGGGCAGGGGGCGAGCAGTACTTC,CAWSVRAGGEQYF
TRBV4-3,NA,NA,TRBJ2-1,TGCGCCAGCAGCCTTCAGGGATACTCCTACAATGAGCAGTTCTTC,CASSLQGYSYNEQFF
TRBV5-1,NA,NA,TRBJ1-2,TGCGCCAGCAGCCTACGACAGGCGAATATCTATGGCTACACCTTC,CASSLRQANIYGYTF
TRBV28,NA,once,TRBJ1-2,TGTGCCAGCAGTTTAAGGGGGAATTACGGCTACACCTTC,CASSLRGNYGYTF
TRBV18,NA,NA,TRBJ1-5,TGTGCCAGCTCACCGAGCGGGGATAATCAGCCCCAGCATTTT,CASSPSGDNQPQHF
TRBV19,NA,NA,TRBJ1-1,TGTGCCAGTAGCACCCCATTCAGGGTCGTGAACACTGAAGCTTTCTTT,CASSTPFRVVNTEAFF
TRBV4-3,NA,NA,TRBJ1-4,TGCGCCAGCAGCCAAGACCCCCCCCCGGGAAATGAAAAACTGTTTTTT,CASSQDPPPGNEKLFF
TRBV4-3,TRBD2,NA,TRBJ2-1,TGCGCCAGCAGCCAGGAACTAGCGGGGGGGGGTAATGAGCAGTTCTTC,CASSQELAGGGNEQFF
TRBV10-2,NA,NA,TRBJ1-6,TGCGCCAGCAGTGAGTTATGGACGGGATATTCACCCCTCCACTTT,CASSELWTGYSPLHF
TRBV4-2,TRBD2,NA,TRBJ2-5,TGTGCCAGCAGCCGGGTTTCCCGGGTAGCGGGGGCGGAGACCCAGTACTTC,CASSRVSRVAGAETQYF
TRBV14,NA,NA,TRBJ1-2,TGTGCCAGCAGCGTCGGGTATTTCAGCGGCTACACCTTC,CASSVGYFSGYTF
TRBV29-1,TRBD1,NA,TRBJ2-7,TGCAGCGCTTGGACAGGGGGGACCTACGAGCAGTACTTC,CSAWTGGTYEQYF
TRBV5-1,TRBD2,NA,TRBJ2-3,TGCGCCAGCAGCTTTAGCGGGAGTCCTGGCGCAGATACGCAGTATTTT,CASSFSGSPGADTQYF
TRBV7-9,NA,NA,TRBJ1-1,TGTGCCAGCAGCTCCCGGATCGAGGGGGGGAGATTT,CASSSRIEGGRF
TRBV28,NA,NA,TRBJ2-7,TGTGCCAGCAGTTCCCGACAGGCTCCCAGGGCAGGGGACGAGCAGTACTTC,CASSSRQAPRAGDEQYF
TRBV6-5,TRBD2,NA,TRBJ2-7,TGTGCCAGCACCGTCACCACTAGCGGGTCCTACGAGCAGTACTTC,CASTVTTSGSYEQYF
TRBV4-3,NA,NA,TRBJ2-1,TGCGCCAGCAGCCAATCCCGGACAGACAATGAGCAGTTCTTC,CASSQSRTDNEQFF
TRBV5-4,NA,NA,TRBJ2-7,TGTGCCAGCAGCTTGGTGGAGTCCTACGAGCAGTACTTC,CASSLVESYEQYF
TRBV6-5,TRBD1,NA,TRBJ1-1,TGTGCCAGCAGGGGACAGGGTGGGAGTAGCGCTGAAGCTTTCTTT,CASRGQGGSSAEAFF
TRBV10-2,NA,NA,TRBJ1-3,TGCGCCAGCAGGGATGACAGAGGAAACACCATATATTTT,CASRDDRGNTIYF
TRBV10-3,TRBD1,NA,TRBJ2-7,TGTGCCATCAGTGAGCCGGGGACAGCCTACGAGCAGTACTTC,CAISEPGTAYEQYF
TRBV28,NA,NA,TRBJ2-6,TGTGCCAGCAGAGCCTCTGGGGCCAACGTCCTGACTTTC,CASRASGANVLTF
TRBV27,NA,once,TRBJ2-7,TGTGCCAGCAGTTTAACCGGGGTACCCTACGAGCAGTACTTC,CASSLTGVPYEQYF
TRBV5-6,NA,NA,TRBJ2-3,TGTGCCAGCAGCTTGGAAGAGGGGGGGGCAGATACGCAGTATTTT,CASSLEEGGADTQYF
TRBV5-6,NA,NA,TRBJ2-1,TGTGCCAGCAGCTTTCTCCTAGGTCCTTCCCAGTTCTTC,CASSFLLGPSQFF
TRBV9,TRBD2,NA,TRBJ2-3,TGTGCCAGCAGCGTTGGGCGGGGGGGCGGAACAGATACGCAGTATTTT,CASSVGRGGGTDTQYF
TRBV5-6,TRBD1,NA,TRBJ1-2,TGTGCCAGCAGCTTGGTCGACAGGGGGCTATATGGCTACACCTTC,CASSLVDRGLYGYTF
TRBV7-8,NA,NA,TRBJ2-7,TGTGCCAGCAGCTTAGCGTCAACTGCCTCCTACGAGCAGTACTTC,CASSLASTASYEQYF
TRBV5-8,NA,NA,TRBJ2-7,TGTGCCAGCAGCTATCCTCAGGGATCAGCCTACGAGCAGTACTTC,CASSYPQGSAYEQYF
TRBV28,TRBD2,NA,TRBJ2-7,TGTGCCAGCAGTGTTCTAGCGGGAGCCTACGAGCAGTACTTC,CASSVLAGAYEQYF
TRBV5-1,NA,once,TRBJ1-5,TGCGCCAGCAGCAGAGAACAGAATCAGCCCCAGCATTTT,CASSREQNQPQHF
TRBV19,NA,NA,TRBJ1-5,TGTGCCAGTTGGGGGGGGGTTCATCAGCCCCAGCATTTT,CASWGGVHQPQHF
TRBV12-2,NA,NA,TRBJ2-7,TGTGCAAGCCTACCGGGACAGACCTCCTACGAGCAGTACTTC,CASLPGQTSYEQYF
TRBV7-2,NA,NA,TRBJ2-1,TGTGCCAGCAGCTCCCTAGGTGAGCAGTTCTTC,CASSSLGEQFF
TRBV10-3,NA,NA,TRBJ2-6,TGTGCCATCAGTGAGTCGATTTTCGCACAGGGCACTTACTCTGGGGCCAACGTCCTGACTTTC,CAISESIFAQGTYSGANVLTF
TRBV7-2,NA,NA,TRBJ2-7,TGTGCCAGCAGCCCGTACAGGGCCACCTATGGAGTGGGGGAGCAGTACTTC,CASSPYRATYGVGEQYF